This T cell receptor beta chain is drawn from a study of blood T cell repertoires in COVID-19. Study-wide context: Sample material is recorded as cDNA or gDNA derived from T cells, B-cell-depleted T cells, or PBMCs.

Measured with immunoSEQ multiplex PCR; TCRdb has only the in-frame clones, and not every one. The data contain hundreds of thousands of clones, roughly 86% of them singletons. Germline V gives CDR1 SGDLS, CDR2 YYNGEE. CDR3 length: 16 amino acids. Trimming cost V 4 bases and J 2 bases; bases outside gene matches: 10. This TCR derives from a woman in her 30s with COVID-19, enrolled during active disease. Input material: peripheral blood. The gene calls are TRBV9 and TRBJ2-3; TRBD1 aligns across 7 bases. CDR3 nucleotides: TGTGCCAGCAGCCCCCGGGACAGAATAAACACAGATACGCAGTATTTT. Translating gives CASSPRDRINTDTQYF.